The TCR beta chain under discussion was sequenced for a study of blood T cell repertoires in COVID-19. Background on the study: Samples representing acute and convalescent COVID-19 were sourced from the United States, Italy and Spain. T cells, B-cell-depleted T cells, or PBMCs provided the cDNA or gDNA that served as material.

Methods used by the authors: Nucleated cell counts were estimated from reference gene primer amplification. The data were produced by immunoSEQ multiplex PCR, yet TCRdb's version contains in-frame clones alone and is incomplete. V, J and clone size were drawn from that table, and D and trimming were deduced from the DNA. The sample holds 200,000 to 250,000 clones; under 85% are singletons and the top ten take around 5.9%. This CDR3 contains 13 residues. The ends lost 6 bases at V and 6 bases at J; junction bases unmatched: 5. CDR1 is LNHDA, CDR2 SQIVND, per germline (reference sequence). Sequencing was done on a sample of peripheral blood. This clonotype was obtained from a human donor in a cohort sampled during active COVID-19. The chain links TRBV19 to TRBJ1-5; 7 nucleotides match TRBD1. CDR3 sequence reads: CASRDRDGQPQHF. CDR3 bases: TGTGCCAGTAGAGACAGGGATGGTCAGCCCCAGCATTTT. The full variable domain, with the rest looked up from reference TRBV19 and TRBJ1-5, is DGGITQSPKYLFRKEGQNVTLSCEQNLNHDAMYWYRQDPGQGLRLIYYSQIVNDFQKGDIAEGYSVSREKKESFPLTVTSAQKNPTAFYLCASRDRDGQPQHFGDGTRLSIL.